The next 23 T cell receptor beta chains were all read from a single sample in a study of cytomegalovirus exposure and HLA in healthy donors. The PCR used 60 Vbeta and 13 Jbeta primers. Sequencing was performed with immunoSEQ multiplex PCR; in TCRdb, only in-frame clones are kept and a portion is missing. Among about 170,000 clones listed, about 80% were seen once. The sample comprised PBMCs. These TCRs come from a woman aged 25-40 years in good health and CMV-seropositive.

This chain links TRBV7-2 with TRBJ1-5; 8 nucleotides agree with TRBD1. CDR1 and CDR2 (germline): SGHTA, FQGNSA. The CDR3 runs to 12 residues. V gave up 11 bases and J gave up 6 bases; unmatched junction bases: 6. For the CDR3, the DNA is TGTGCCTGCGACAGGGGAGGTCAGCCCCAGCATTTT. This gives the protein CACDRGGQPQHF. Full variable domain (outside the CDR3, taken from reference TRBV7-2 and TRBJ1-5): GAGVSQSPSNKVTEKGKDVELRCDPISGHTALYWYRQSLGQGLEFLIYFQGNSAPDKSGLPSDRFSAERTGGSVSTLTIQRTQQEDSAVYLCACDRGGQPQHFGDGTRLSIL.

The gene calls are TRBV5-1 and TRBJ2-3; 12 nucleotides align to TRBD2. The CDR3 consists of 19 residues. V shed 4 bases, J shed 5 bases, and the junction held 17 bases outside the gene matches. Germline CDR1 SGHRS, CDR2 YFSETQ. CDR3 region: CASSPRTSGASWAVDTQYF. CDR3 DNA sequence: TGCGCCAGCAGCCCACGGACTAGCGGGGCCTCCTGGGCCGTAGATACGCAGTATTTT.

The rearrangement links TRBV7-9 to TRBJ1-2, with TRBD1 as a possible D gene (6 bases). The CDR3 spans 14 residues. Trimming removed 5 bases at V and 1 base at J, with 11 bases between. Germline loops: CDR1 SEHNR, CDR2 FQNEAQ (reference sequence). In nucleotides, the CDR3 is TGTGCCAGCAGCCGAACAGGGAGTAACTATGGCTACACCTTC. It specifies CASSRTGSNYGYTF.

The chain recombines TRBV9 with TRBJ1-5; D may be TRBD1 (5 bases). The CDR3 sequence is 14 residues long. V was cut by 0 bases and J by 7 bases, with 11 bases left in between. The germline gives CDR1 SGDLS, CDR2 YYNGEE. CDR3 DNA sequence: TGTGCCAGCAGCGTAGGGTCAGGGTTGCAGCCCCAGCATTTT. Its protein product is CASSVGSGLQPQHF.

This clone was counted a few times. The chain links TRBV7-6 to TRBJ1-3; perhaps TRBD1 as D (6 bases). The CDR3 totals 18 residues. Germline CDR1 reads SGHVS; CDR2 reads FNYEAQ. V shed 2 bases and J shed 0 bases, with 17 bases lying between them. The CDR3 DNA sequence: TGTGCCAGCAGCTTACCTCCTTCGACAGGAAGCTCTGGAAACACCATATATTTT. It translates to CASSLPPSTGSSGNTIYF.

Written as DNA, the CDR3 is TGTGCCAGCAGCTCCGGGACTAGCCTTAACACAGATACGCAGTATTTT. Its translation: CASSSGTSLNTDTQYF. The chain joins TRBV5-5 to TRBJ2-3, with 9 bases matching TRBD2. CDR3 length: 16 amino acids. The trim removed 3 bases at V and 2 bases at J, leaving 7 bases unmatched. CDR1 and CDR2 from the germline V gene are SGHKS and YYEKEE (reference sequence).

The chain links TRBV18 to TRBJ2-5; D is unresolved. Trimming removed 0 bases from V and 3 bases from J, with 5 bases in between. The CDR3 is 13 residues long. Germline V gene sequence: CDR1 KGHSH, CDR2 LQKENI. The CDR3 DNA reads TGTGCCAGCTCACCACCTTTCGAAGAGACCCAGTACTTC. Amino acid sequence: CASSPPFEETQYF. The whole variable domain, remainder taken from reference TRBV18 and TRBJ2-5, is NAGVMQNPRHLVRRRGQEARLRCSPMKGHSHVYWYRQLPEEGLKFMVYLQKENIIDESGMPKERFSAEFPKEGPSILRIQQVVRGDSAAYFCASSPPFEETQYFGPGTRLLVL.

The chain is built from TRBV2 and TRBJ2-2; D is possibly TRBD1 (6 bases). CDR3 length: 14 residues. Looked up from germline, CDR1 is SNHLY and CDR2 is FYNNEI. The V end was cut by 6 bases, the J end by 1 base, with 9 bases between. Here the CDR3 DNA reads TGTGCCAGCAGACCGGACAGGAACACCGGGGAGCTGTTTTTT. It specifies CASRPDRNTGELFF.

This clone was seen a single time. The rearrangement joins TRBV21-1 to TRBJ1-6; whether TRBD1, the table's D call, matches the DNA was not checked. TRBV21-1 is a listed pseudogene. There are 17 residues in the CDR3. The CDR3 bases are TGTGCCAGCAGGGGTGGGTTGGACAGGGTCCTTAATTCACCCCTCCACTTT. Translating gives CASRGGLDRVLNSPLHF.

This chain joins TRBV15 and TRBJ2-3, with 9 bases that match TRBD2. V gave up 2 bases and J gave up 2 bases; unmatched junction bases: 17. The CDR3 spans 20 residues. Germline values: CDR1 LNHNV, CDR2 YYDKDF (reference sequence). CDR3 protein: CATSRPRGQRAGGLTDTQYF. CDR3 in DNA: TGTGCCACCAGCAGACCCCGGGGACAAAGGGCGGGAGGGCTCACAGATACGCAGTATTTT.

This clone is a singleton in its sample. The V call is TRBV5-6, the J call TRBJ2-2; 10 bases fit TRBD2. The CDR3 is 15 amino acids. V trimming: 2 bases; J trimming: 7 bases; junction bases outside the gene matches: 5. Per the germline V gene, CDR1 is SGHDT and CDR2 is YYEEEE. CDR3 loop: CASSLSGGAIGELFF. The CDR3 region has the DNA TGTGCCAGCAGCTTAAGCGGGGGGGCCATCGGGGAGCTGTTTTTT.

This clone has a handful of counts. This CDR3 is also generated by other DNA sequences in the sample. J is TRBJ1-1 and V is TRBV10-3; 7 positions agree with TRBD1. This CDR3 is built from 14 residues. The V gene end was trimmed by 0 bases and the J gene end by 9 bases; junction bases not matched to a gene: 7. Germline loops: CDR1 ENHRY, CDR2 SYGVKD. The CDR3 here is CAISESAGDSKAFF. The CDR3, as DNA: TGTGCCATCAGTGAGTCTGCCGGGGACAGCAAAGCTTTCTTT.

The rearrangement uses TRBV7-2 and TRBJ2-1; 11 positions agree with TRBD2. This CDR3 region has 15 residues. The junction had 4 bases not matched to a gene; V was cut back by 5 bases and J by 4 bases. The germline CDR1 and CDR2 sequences are SGHTA and FQGNSA. DNA for the CDR3: TGTGCCAGCAGCGGGGGACTAGCGGCTTACAATGAGCAGTTCTTC. It specifies CASSGGLAAYNEQFF.

This chain connects TRBV11-2 to TRBJ2-7; 10 nucleotides line up with TRBD1. V gave up 7 bases and J gave up 2 bases; unmatched junction bases: 8. In germline, CDR1 is SGHAT, CDR2 FQNNGV. There are 15 residues in the CDR3. This CDR3 is CASILGQGSTYEQYF. CDR3 in DNA: TGTGCCAGCATCCTGGGACAGGGGTCGACCTACGAGCAGTACTTC.

This chain connects TRBV9 to TRBJ2-2; D ambiguous. This CDR3 comprises 15 residues. V dropped 4 bases and J dropped 2 bases, with 12 bases sitting between them. Germline CDR1 is SGDLS and CDR2 is YYNGEE. The CDR3 loop is CASSPRGENTGELFF. The CDR3, as DNA: TGTGCCAGCAGCCCGCGAGGAGAAAACACCGGGGAGCTGTTTTTT.

This clone was seen a handful of times. The chain is built from TRBV28 and TRBJ1-2, with a possible D match to TRBD1 (5 bases). The germline V gene encodes CDR1 MDHEN and CDR2 SYDVKM. V was clipped by 4 bases and J by 3 bases, with 9 bases between them. The CDR3 contains 13 residues. CDR3 protein: CASSSGTHYGYTF. The CDR3 DNA sequence: TGTGCCAGCAGTTCGGGGACTCACTATGGCTACACCTTC.

Comment on this clone: Other DNA sequences of this sample code for an identical CDR3. The chain links TRBV2 to TRBJ1-2; the D is unclear. The CDR3 runs 14 residues. Per germline, CDR1 SNHLY and CDR2 FYNNEI. The V gene lost 1 base and the J gene lost 2 bases, with 8 bases spanning the gap. CDR3 amino acids: CASSEGRGNYGYTF. For the CDR3, the DNA is TGTGCCAGCAGTGAAGGGAGAGGGAACTATGGCTACACCTTC.

The chain has TRBV7-2 and TRBJ2-7, with 9 bases identical to TRBD1. The CDR3 is made up of 16 amino acids. Germline V lookup: CDR1 SGHTA, CDR2 FQGNSA. After removal of 5 bases from V and 5 bases from J, the junction contained 13 bases not matched to a gene. The CDR3 bases are TGTGCCAGCAGCCCCCTACCGGGACAGGGACCCCACGAGCAGTACTTC. Translated: CASSPLPGQGPHEQYF.

This clone was seen a few times. The chain is built from TRBV5-1 and TRBJ2-7, with 10 bases that match TRBD1. CDR3 length: 14 residues. V shed 4 bases and J 7 bases; nucleotides not matched to a gene: 8. Germline V CDR1 and CDR2: SGHRS, YFSETQ. The CDR3 sequence: CASSPRQGAGEQYF. The DNA for the CDR3 is TGCGCCAGCAGCCCTAGACAGGGGGCGGGTGAGCAGTACTTC.

This clone has more than one count but fewer than ten. The chain joins TRBV15 to TRBJ2-7; 9 nucleotides match TRBD1. CDR3 size: 16 residues. V shed 3 bases and J 6 bases; nucleotides not matched to a gene: 12. Germline CDR1 reads LNHNV; CDR2 reads YYDKDF (reference sequence). The CDR3: CATSRTEDRGVFEQYF. The CDR3 DNA reads as TGTGCCACCAGCAGGACCGAAGACAGGGGGGTTTTCGAGCAGTACTTC.

V gene TRBV19 combines with J gene TRBJ1-4; D remains unclear. Trimming stripped 3 bases from V and 7 bases from J, with 9 bases between. The germline gives CDR1 LNHDA, CDR2 SQIVND (reference sequence). The CDR3 consists of 13 residues. The CDR3 DNA is TGTGCCAGTAGTATTAGCACGGGTGAAAAACTGTTTTTT. This gives the protein CASSISTGEKLFF.

This clone was detected only once. This chain links TRBV5-1 with TRBJ1-5; tentative D call: TRBD1 (5 bases). This CDR3 is built from 15 residues. The germline V gene encodes CDR1 SGHRS and CDR2 YFSETQ. Trimming left V 0 bases short and J 5 bases short, with 12 bases between. Written as DNA, the CDR3 is TGCGCCAGCAGCTTGGAAGCAGGGATGGATCAGCCCCAGCATTTT. This sequence encodes CASSLEAGMDQPQHF.

The gene calls are TRBV29-1 and TRBJ1-2; TRBD1 aligns across 11 bases. CDR3 size: 15 residues. V was clipped by 7 bases and J by 7 bases; unmatched bases: 14. The germline CDR1 and CDR2 sequences are SQVTM and ANQGSEA. CDR3 sequence reads: CSARTGGVGSSGYTF. In nucleotides, the CDR3 is TGCAGCGCCCGGACAGGGGGCGTTGGGTCCTCTGGCTACACCTTC.